This is a list of T cell receptor beta chains from one sample in a study of Ad26.COV2.S vaccination and SARS-CoV-2 variants. The repertoire was sequenced with immunoSEQ multiplex PCR; TCRdb's copy has only in-frame clones and lacks some. Of about 350,000 clones listed, under 95% are singletons. This specimen consisted of peripheral blood, obtained after recovery from COVID-19. The receptors shown here come from a human donor who had recovered from COVID-19. Each CDR3 is given with its conserved first and last residue. The order of the fields is D gene, clone size, J gene, V gene, CDR3 protein, CDR3 DNA. D genes are given only for firm matches. The size of a clone is reported for some rows only, either as once, few or many, or as a class for expanded clones.

d_call: -; clone_size: -; j_call: TRBJ2-2; v_call: TRBV5-1; cdr3_aa: CASSLSLSAATVELFF; cdr3_nt: TGCGCCAGCAGCTTGTCTTTGTCAGCAGCGACCGTGGAGCTGTTTTTT
d_call: -; clone_size: once; j_call: TRBJ1-1; v_call: TRBV5-1; cdr3_aa: CASSLEPGRGTEAFF; cdr3_nt: TGCGCCAGCAGCTTGGAACCGGGACGAGGTACTGAAGCTTTCTTT
d_call: -; clone_size: once; j_call: TRBJ1-2; v_call: TRBV3-1/TRBV3-2; cdr3_aa: CASSHRDGYTF; cdr3_nt: TGTGCCAGCAGCCACAGGGATGGCTACACCTTC
d_call: TRBD1; clone_size: -; j_call: TRBJ1-6; v_call: TRBV14; cdr3_aa: CASSLHPGQGFGPLHF; cdr3_nt: TGTGCCAGCAGCCTTCACCCGGGACAGGGGTTTGGGCCCCTCCACTTT
d_call: -; clone_size: -; j_call: TRBJ2-5; v_call: TRBV9; cdr3_aa: CASSVGLATLMETQYF; cdr3_nt: TGTGCCAGCAGCGTAGGCCTAGCGACCTTAATGGAGACCCAGTACTTC
d_call: -; clone_size: -; j_call: TRBJ1-5; v_call: TRBV3-1/TRBV3-2; cdr3_aa: CASSQDRGRQPQHF; cdr3_nt: TGTGCCAGCAGCCAAGATCGGGGACGTCAGCCCCAGCATTTT
d_call: -; clone_size: once; j_call: TRBJ1-2; v_call: TRBV19; cdr3_aa: CASSIEGVVGYTF; cdr3_nt: TGTGCCAGTAGTATAGAAGGGGTAGTTGGCTACACCTTC
d_call: -; clone_size: -; j_call: TRBJ2-2; v_call: TRBV27; cdr3_aa: CASSFLDTGELFF; cdr3_nt: TGTGCCAGCAGTTTCTTGGACACCGGGGAGCTGTTTTTT
d_call: TRBD1; clone_size: -; j_call: TRBJ1-2; v_call: TRBV4-1; cdr3_aa: CASSPRTGSDGYTF; cdr3_nt: TGCGCCAGCAGCCCCCGGACAGGGTCGGATGGCTACACCTTC
d_call: -; clone_size: -; j_call: TRBJ2-1; v_call: TRBV6-5; cdr3_aa: CASRKDSSSYNEQFF; cdr3_nt: TGTGCCAGCAGGAAGGACAGCAGCTCCTACAATGAGCAGTTCTTC
d_call: TRBD1; clone_size: -; j_call: TRBJ2-7; v_call: TRBV10-3; cdr3_aa: CAISEAGQGYEQYF; cdr3_nt: TGTGCCATCAGTGAGGCCGGACAGGGCTACGAGCAGTACTTC
d_call: -; clone_size: -; j_call: TRBJ2-3; v_call: TRBV9; cdr3_aa: CASSDPVDFSSTDTQYF; cdr3_nt: TGTGCCAGCAGCGACCCCGTGGATTTTAGTAGCACAGATACGCAGTATTTT
d_call: TRBD1; clone_size: -; j_call: TRBJ2-1; v_call: TRBV5-4; cdr3_aa: CASREGQAPNEQFF; cdr3_nt: TGTGCCAGCAGGGAGGGACAGGCGCCCAATGAGCAGTTCTTC
d_call: -; clone_size: -; j_call: TRBJ1-6; v_call: TRBV5-1; cdr3_aa: CASSWALDSANSPLHF; cdr3_nt: TGCGCCAGCAGCTGGGCTCTGGACAGCGCAAATTCACCCCTCCACTTT
d_call: -; clone_size: -; j_call: TRBJ2-3; v_call: TRBV7-9; cdr3_aa: CASSLGTSSDTQYF; cdr3_nt: TGTGCCAGCAGCTTGGGGACAAGTTCAGATACGCAGTATTTT
d_call: -; clone_size: -; j_call: TRBJ1-1; v_call: TRBV7-3; cdr3_aa: CASSFGQGGTEAFF; cdr3_nt: TGTGCCAGCAGCTTTGGGCAGGGAGGGACTGAAGCTTTCTTT
d_call: TRBD1; clone_size: -; j_call: TRBJ1-6; v_call: TRBV19; cdr3_aa: CASRPTGGDYNSPLHF; cdr3_nt: TGTGCCAGTAGACCGACAGGGGGCGACTATAATTCACCCCTCCACTTT
d_call: -; clone_size: -; j_call: TRBJ1-4; v_call: TRBV9; cdr3_aa: CASSARSGAEKLFF; cdr3_nt: TGTGCCAGCAGCGCGCGGTCGGGGGCTGAAAAACTGTTTTTT
d_call: TRBD1; clone_size: -; j_call: TRBJ2-1; v_call: TRBV12-5; cdr3_aa: CASGTGTGTYNEQFF; cdr3_nt: TGTGCTAGTGGCACCGGGACAGGGACCTACAATGAGCAGTTCTTC
d_call: TRBD1; clone_size: -; j_call: TRBJ2-5; v_call: TRBV11-2; cdr3_aa: CASSLSVSRTGWQETQYF; cdr3_nt: TGTGCCAGCAGCTTATCGGTCAGCCGGACAGGGTGGCAAGAGACCCAGTACTTC
d_call: -; clone_size: -; j_call: TRBJ1-4; v_call: TRBV18; cdr3_aa: CASSPGEKLFF; cdr3_nt: TGTGCCAGCTCACCAGGGGAAAAACTGTTTTTT
d_call: -; clone_size: -; j_call: TRBJ1-4; v_call: TRBV19; cdr3_aa: CASSQGLVEKLFF; cdr3_nt: TGTGCCAGTAGCCAGGGTTTAGTTGAAAAACTGTTTTTT
d_call: TRBD2; clone_size: -; j_call: TRBJ2-5; v_call: TRBV7-9; cdr3_aa: CASSARLAGETQYF; cdr3_nt: TGTGCCAGCAGCGCAAGACTAGCGGGCGAGACCCAGTACTTC
d_call: TRBD2; clone_size: -; j_call: TRBJ2-7; v_call: TRBV10-3; cdr3_aa: CASPGTRESYEQYF; cdr3_nt: TGTGCCTCACCGGGGACTAGGGAAAGCTACGAGCAGTACTTC
d_call: -; clone_size: -; j_call: TRBJ1-1; v_call: TRBV2; cdr3_aa: CASSDQGKSTEAFF; cdr3_nt: TGTGCCAGCAGTGACCAAGGGAAATCAACTGAAGCTTTCTTT
d_call: -; clone_size: -; j_call: TRBJ2-1; v_call: TRBV11-2; cdr3_aa: CASSKGKRVEQFF; cdr3_nt: TGTGCCAGCAGCAAGGGGAAGAGGGTTGAGCAGTTCTTC
d_call: TRBD1; clone_size: -; j_call: TRBJ1-6; v_call: TRBV7-2; cdr3_aa: CASSARDSNSPLHF; cdr3_nt: TGTGCCAGCAGCGCCCGGGACAGCAATTCACCCCTCCACTTT
d_call: TRBD1; clone_size: -; j_call: TRBJ2-7; v_call: TRBV9; cdr3_aa: CASSVGGRGTDLYEQYF; cdr3_nt: TGTGCCAGCAGCGTAGGAGGAAGGGGGACAGACCTCTACGAGCAGTACTTC